This TCR beta chain originates from a study of blood T cell repertoires in COVID-19. Across the study: Material from acute and convalescent COVID-19 was sourced from the United States, Italy and Spain.

Original handling: Amplified reference gene primers provided the basis for estimating nucleated cell counts. Measured with immunoSEQ multiplex PCR; TCRdb has only the in-frame clones, and not every one. That table furnishes V, J and clone size, whereas the DNA furnished D and trimming. The table records approximately 120,000 clones, over 65% of them present only once. Per the germline V gene, CDR1 is SGHTA and CDR2 is FQGNSA. CDR3 length: 13 amino acids. The V end was cut by 6 bases, the J end by 2 bases, with 8 bases between. The specimen was peripheral blood. The rearrangement joins TRBV7-2 to TRBJ1-5; D possibly corresponds to TRBD1 (5 bases). This clonotype originated in a woman aged 55-70 years with acute or convalescent COVID-19. CDR3 residues: CASSWGGNQPQHF. The CDR3, as DNA: TGTGCCAGCAGTTGGGGGGGCAATCAGCCCCAGCATTTT.